The clone carrying this TCR beta chain was found many times. TCRdb ran MiXCR on the RT-PCR reads and lists one entry per CDR3 protein. The sample gives 550,000 to 750,000 distinct CDR3 sequences, 14% of which show up once; roughly 3.6% is in the top ten. The CDR3 totals 12 residues. V was shortened by 7 bases and J by 6 bases, with 14 bases between the two germline ends. Germline-derived CDR1 and CDR2 are DFQATT and SNEGSKA (reference sequence). Source material: memory CD4+ T cells from blood. V and J are TRBV20-1 and TRBJ2-3, with D possibly matching TRBD2 (6 bases). The TCR comes from a female donor in good health, serving as a healthy control. The CDR3 here is CSVSPRGDTQYF. For the CDR3, the DNA is TGCAGTGTCTCCCCACGGGGGGATACGCAGTATTTT.